This entry lists 20 T cell receptor beta chains sequenced from one sample in a study of shared clonotypes between healthy human individuals. Measured with immunoSEQ multiplex PCR; TCRdb has only the in-frame clones, and not every one. The sample has 1.6 million or so clones; roughly 96% are singletons. Material: naive CD4+ T cells sorted from blood. Subset of the sample: CD45RA+ positively selected. These TCRs come from a man aged 30 to 39 in good health.

The chain recombines TRBV7-2 with TRBJ2-5; no definite D call. CDR3 length: 13 residues. CDR1 and CDR2 (germline): SGHTA, FQGNSA. Trimming shortened V by 5 bases and J by 5 bases, and 12 bases separated the two germline ends. The CDR3 loop reads CASSRATQETQYF. The CDR3 nucleotides are TGTGCCAGCAGCCGAGCTACTCAGGAGACCCAGTACTTC.

The chain joins TRBV7-9 to TRBJ1-3, with 7 bases that match TRBD1. The CDR3 consists of 15 residues. V lost 5 bases to trimming and J lost 4 bases; unmatched junction nucleotides: 8. Per germline, CDR1 SEHNR and CDR2 FQNEAQ (reference sequence). Here the CDR3 DNA reads TGTGCCAGCAGCAGAGTACAGGGGAACGGAAACACCATATATTTT. It encodes CASSRVQGNGNTIYF. Together with reference TRBV7-9 and TRBJ1-3, the CDR3 gives the full variable domain: DTGVSQNPRHKITKRGQNVTFRCDPISEHNRLYWYRQTLGQGPEFLTYFQNEAQLEKSRLLSDRFSAERPKGSFSTLEIQRTEQGDSAMYLCASSRVQGNGNTIYFGEGSWLTVV.

On this clone: Other DNA sequences in the same sample also yield this CDR3. DNA of the CDR3: TGCAGCGTTGGCCTGGGCTCCTACGAGCAGTACTTC. Its protein is CSVGLGSYEQYF. This rearrangement joins TRBV29-1 to TRBJ2-7; D remains unclear. The germline V and J ends were trimmed by 4 bases and 0 bases, with 7 bases remaining between them. The CDR3 extends over 12 amino acids. Germline CDR1 and CDR2: SQVTM and ANQGSEA.

The J gene is TRBJ1-3, the V gene TRBV7-8, with 8 bases that match TRBD1. This CDR3 is built from 16 residues. CDR1 SGHVS and CDR2 FQNEAQ come from the germline V gene. Unmatched junction bases numbered 6, after V lost 1 base and J lost 4 bases. This chain's CDR3 is CASSLGVRDRGNTIYF. The CDR3 nucleotides read TGTGCCAGCAGCTTAGGGGTTCGGGACAGGGGAAACACCATATATTTT.

This rearrangement joins TRBV23-1 to TRBJ2-7; D is possibly TRBD1 (5 bases). TRBV23-1 is recorded as an ORF, its role being uncertain. The CDR3 totals 12 residues. The V gene lost 0 bases and the J gene lost 9 bases, with 9 bases spanning the gap. For the CDR3, the DNA is TGCGCCAGCAGTCAATCGAGTACAGGGCAGTACTTC. The encoded protein is CASSQSSTGQYF.

V is TRBV30 and J is TRBJ1-5; possibly TRBD1 for D (5 bases). The V end lost 5 bases, the J end lost 5 bases, and 13 bases lay between the germline ends. The CDR3 is made up of 13 amino acids. Germline CDR1 GTSNPN, CDR2 SVGIG (reference sequence). DNA for the CDR3: TGTGCCTGGGGCGGGGGAGTCGATCAGCCCCAGCATTTT. Encoded protein: CAWGGGVDQPQHF. Drawing the rest from reference TRBV30 and TRBJ1-5, the complete variable domain is SQTIHQWPATLVQPVGSPLSLECTVEGTSNPNLYWYRQAAGRGLQLLFYSVGIGQISSEVPQNLSASRPQDRQFILSSKKLLLSDSGFYLCAWGGGVDQPQHFGDGTRLSIL.

CDR3 sequence (DNA): TGTGCCAGCAGCTTGGAGTCGGGAGGGCCGGGTGAGACCCAGTACTTC. Translated: CASSLESGGPGETQYF. The chain employs TRBV13 and TRBJ2-5; 8 bases agree with TRBD2. After removal of 3 bases from V and 5 bases from J, the junction contained 11 bases not matched to a gene. The CDR3 consists of 16 residues. The germline CDR1 and CDR2 sequences are PRHDT and FYEKMQ (reference sequence).

The chain combines TRBV6-1 with TRBJ2-4; D possibly corresponds to TRBD2 (5 bases). The CDR3 consists of 15 residues. Trimming took 7 bases from V and 6 from J, leaving 19 bases between them. Germline V lookup: CDR1 MNHNS, CDR2 SASEGT. Written as DNA, the CDR3 is TGTGCCAGCACCTCTCGGACGAACGCGGGAAACATTCAGTACTTC. It translates to CASTSRTNAGNIQYF.

This clone appeared once. The genes are TRBV10-1 and TRBJ2-2, with D possibly matching TRBD2 (6 bases). Per germline, CDR1 WNHNN and CDR2 SYGVQD (reference sequence). The CDR3 is made up of 15 amino acids. V was trimmed by 6 bases and J by 0 bases, leaving 11 bases between them. The CDR3 region has the DNA TGCGCCAGCAGCGCCGGGACTCCGAACACCGGGGAGCTGTTTTTT. Translated, it gives CASSAGTPNTGELFF.

The DNA for the CDR3 is TGTGCCAGCTCACCCAACTGGAGCTCCTACAATGAGCAGTTCTTC. Amino acid sequence: CASSPNWSSYNEQFF. The J gene is TRBJ2-1, the V gene TRBV18; the D is unclear. Germline V CDR1 and CDR2: KGHSH, LQKENI. V lost 3 bases to trimming and J lost 0 bases, with 9 bases between them. The CDR3 extends over 15 amino acids.

This sequence joins TRBV15 and TRBJ2-7, with TRBD2 as a possible D gene (5 bases). The CDR3 loop spans 15 amino acids. The germline V gene has CDR1 LNHNV and CDR2 YYDKDF (reference sequence). V was clipped by 4 bases and J by 3 bases, with 16 bases between them. The CDR3 nucleotides read TGTGCCACCAGCAAAGAGGGCCGAACTGTCTACGAGCAGTACTTC. This codes for CATSKEGRTVYEQYF. Based on the CDR3 plus reference TRBV15 and TRBJ2-7, the full variable domain is DAMVIQNPRYQVTQFGKPVTLSCSQTLNHNVMYWYQQKSSQAPKLLFHYYDKDFNNEADTPDNFQSRRPNTSFCFLDIRSPGLGDTAMYLCATSKEGRTVYEQYFGPGTRLTVT.

This chain joins TRBV9 and TRBJ2-7; D perhaps matches TRBD1 (5 bases). CDR1 and CDR2 (germline): SGDLS, YYNGEE. With 4 bases removed from V and 6 bases from J, the gap between germline ends came to 11 bases. The CDR3 length is 12 residues. CDR3 in DNA: TGTGCCAGCAGCATTAATAGGGGCGAGCAGTACTTC. Its protein is CASSINRGEQYF.

This sequence joins TRBV6-6 and TRBJ1-3; TRBD1 is a possible D gene (5 bases). The V end lost 2 bases, the J end lost 0 bases, and 11 bases lay between the germline ends. CDR3 length: 16 amino acids. Germline-derived CDR1 and CDR2 are MNHNY and SVGAGI (reference sequence). The CDR3: CASSYPGSYSGNTIYF. For the CDR3, the DNA is TGTGCCAGCAGTTACCCAGGGTCCTACTCTGGAAACACCATATATTTT.

Of note for this clone: Within the sample, other DNA sequences also encode this same CDR3. This chain uses TRBV2 with TRBJ2-2; a possible D gene is TRBD1 (6 bases). Germline V gene lookup returns CDR1 SNHLY and CDR2 FYNNEI. This CDR3 spans 14 amino acids. Trimming shortened V by 6 bases and J by 4 bases, and 12 bases separated the two germline ends. CDR3 in amino acids: CASRGARGTGELFF. CDR3 nucleotide sequence: TGTGCCAGCAGGGGGGCCAGGGGCACCGGGGAGCTGTTTTTT.

This clone was picked up one time. J is TRBJ2-7 and V is TRBV7-2, with 9 bases matching TRBD1. Germline V gives CDR1 SGHTA, CDR2 FQGNSA. The length of the CDR3 is 15 residues. Trimming cost V 5 bases and J 5 bases; bases outside gene matches: 10. CDR3 nucleotides: TGTGCCAGCAGCACCACCGGGACAGGGCCCCACGAGCAGTACTTC. Translating it yields CASSTTGTGPHEQYF.

This sequence joins TRBV2 and TRBJ2-7; 11 bases are a match to TRBD1. Germline V gene sequence: CDR1 SNHLY, CDR2 FYNNEI. V shed 7 bases and J 4 bases; nucleotides not matched to a gene: 6. This CDR3 is built from 14 residues. The CDR3 DNA follows: TGTGCCAGCAATCCCGGGACAGGGGGATACGAGCAGTACTTC. Translating it yields CASNPGTGGYEQYF.

The count of this clone is one. The gene calls are TRBV7-2 and TRBJ2-1; maybe TRBD2 (5 bases). Deletions cut 3 bases from V and 8 bases from J, with 11 bases between. Per the germline V gene, CDR1 is SGHTA and CDR2 is FQGNSA. CDR3 size: 13 residues. The chain's CDR3 is CASSLDFLDEQFF. The CDR3 DNA is TGTGCCAGCAGCTTGGACTTCCTGGATGAGCAGTTCTTC. Looking up the rest from reference TRBV7-2 and TRBJ2-1 gives the full variable domain: GAGVSQSPSNKVTEKGKDVELRCDPISGHTALYWYRQSLGQGLEFLIYFQGNSAPDKSGLPSDRFSAERTGGSVSTLTIQRTQQEDSAVYLCASSLDFLDEQFFGPGTRLTVL.

Notes on this clone: The same CDR3 arises from other DNA sequences in this sample as well. This rearrangement joins TRBV5-6 to TRBJ1-1, with TRBD1 identical over 8 bases. CDR1 and CDR2 from the germline V gene are SGHDT and YYEEEE. V shed 4 bases, J shed 3 bases, and the junction held 11 bases outside the gene matches. The CDR3 has 16 amino acids. The CDR3 loop reads CASSLDGDRLYTEAFF. The CDR3 DNA reads TGTGCCAGCAGCCTGGATGGGGACAGGTTGTACACTGAAGCTTTCTTT.

This clone was recorded only once. The chain employs TRBV9 and TRBJ2-1; no clear D. Trimming removed 0 bases from V and 6 bases from J, with 7 bases in between. Looked up from germline, CDR1 is SGDLS and CDR2 is YYNGEE. The CDR3 sequence is 13 residues long. DNA of the CDR3: TGTGCCAGCAGCGTAGGACTTCGCAATGAGCAGTTCTTC. Protein: CASSVGLRNEQFF.

The chain is built from TRBV19 and TRBJ1-5, with TRBD1 matching 7 bases. The V gene end was trimmed by 5 bases and the J gene end by 2 bases; junction bases not matched to a gene: 6. The length of the CDR3 is 15 residues. The germline gives CDR1 LNHDA, CDR2 SQIVND (reference sequence). The CDR3 is CASSSDRARNQPQHF. The CDR3, as DNA: TGTGCCAGTAGTTCCGACAGGGCTCGCAATCAGCCCCAGCATTTT.